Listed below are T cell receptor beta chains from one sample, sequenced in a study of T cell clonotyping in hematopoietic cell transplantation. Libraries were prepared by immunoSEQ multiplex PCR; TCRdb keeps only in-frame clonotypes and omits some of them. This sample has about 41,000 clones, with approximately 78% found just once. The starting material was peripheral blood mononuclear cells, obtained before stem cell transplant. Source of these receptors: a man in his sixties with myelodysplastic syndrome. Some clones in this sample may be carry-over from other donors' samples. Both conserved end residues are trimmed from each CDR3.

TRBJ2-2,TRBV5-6,ASSLVLGGELF
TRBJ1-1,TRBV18,ASSPLADAKGAF
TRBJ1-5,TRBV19,ASSGGEGIRINQPQH
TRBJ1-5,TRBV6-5,ASSSTPGSNQPQH
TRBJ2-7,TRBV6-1,ASSEPAGGSIYEQY
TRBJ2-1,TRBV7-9,ASLPRGTYNEQF
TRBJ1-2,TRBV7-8,ASSLDSPNYGYT
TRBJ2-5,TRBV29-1,SVGGRVQETQY
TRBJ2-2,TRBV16,ASSQLVTGELF
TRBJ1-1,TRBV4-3,ASSHGVVGNTEAF
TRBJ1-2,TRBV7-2,ASSPRTGAKMAGGYT
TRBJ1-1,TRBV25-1,ASSEYGRTEAF
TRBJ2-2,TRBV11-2,ASSLFLSGGAGTGELF
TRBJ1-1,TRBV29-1,SVRTETEAF
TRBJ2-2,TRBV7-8,ASSFLGSRPAPGELF
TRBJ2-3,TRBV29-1,SSRWTDTQY
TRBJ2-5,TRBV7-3,ASSPGLRGQETQY